Listed here are 21 T cell receptor beta chains from one sample, sequenced in a study of technical replicates of blood from a few donors. Measured with immunoSEQ multiplex PCR; TCRdb has only the in-frame clones, and not every one. The data show around 76,000 clones, roughly 90% seen once. The sequenced material came from T cells isolated from PBMCs. Every receptor here comes from a human donor in good health.

This sequence joins TRBV19 and TRBJ1-5; D ambiguous. Trimming removed 2 bases from V and 4 bases from J, with 6 bases in between. The CDR3 sequence is 13 residues long. CDR1 is LNHDA and CDR2 is SQIVND in the germline V gene (reference sequence). The CDR3 reads CASSIQENQPQHF. CDR3 coding DNA: TGTGCCAGTAGTATACAGGAAAATCAGCCCCAGCATTTT.

This sequence joins TRBV30 and TRBJ2-5; maybe TRBD1 (6 bases). The J call may be wrong; the DNA end is better matched by TRBJ2-7. Germline V gene sequence: CDR1 GTSNPN, CDR2 SVGIG (reference sequence). The CDR3 is made up of 13 amino acids. CDR3 bases: TGTGCCTGGAGTCTAGGGGGACGGTACGAGCAGTACTTC. Translated, it gives CAWSLGGRYEQYF.

This chain joins TRBV7-9 and TRBJ2-1; 12 positions match TRBD2. Per germline, CDR1 SEHNR and CDR2 FQNEAQ (reference sequence). The CDR3 sequence is 15 residues long. Unmatched junction bases numbered 2, after V lost 5 bases and J lost 3 bases. The CDR3, as DNA: TGTGCCAGCAGCACGACTAGCGGGAGCTACAATGAGCAGTTCTTC. It encodes CASSTTSGSYNEQFF.

The CDR3 DNA follows: TGTGCCAGCTCGAACGCAGGGTCCCCTGAAGCTTTCTTT. This sequence encodes CASSNAGSPEAFF. The chain couples TRBV18 to TRBJ1-1, with a possible D match to TRBD1 (5 bases). V dropped 6 bases and J dropped 6 bases, with 14 bases sitting between them. The CDR3 spans 13 residues. The germline V gene has CDR1 KGHSH and CDR2 LQKENI.

V gene TRBV19 combines with J gene TRBJ1-2, with D tentatively TRBD1 (5 bases). The CDR3 spans 15 residues. Germline-derived CDR1 and CDR2 are LNHDA and SQIVND (reference sequence). Trimming took 3 bases from V and 7 from J, leaving 18 bases between them. Here the CDR3 DNA reads TGTGCCAGTAGTATCTTTACAGGCACGGAGGGTGGCTACACCTTC. Encoded protein: CASSIFTGTEGGYTF.

The chain combines TRBV7-9 with TRBJ2-3, with unresolved D. The CDR3 loop spans 18 amino acids. Germline V gene lookup returns CDR1 SEHNR and CDR2 FQNEAQ (reference sequence). The V end was cut by 3 bases, the J end by 5 bases, with 24 bases between. CDR3 nucleotides: TGTGCCAGCAGCTTTTCTTCATCCCATCCCCAGATGAAAGATACGCAGTATTTT. Encoded protein: CASSFSSSHPQMKDTQYF.

V and J are TRBV6-5 and TRBJ2-7; tentative D call: TRBD2 (6 bases). The CDR3 contains 12 residues. In germline, CDR1 is MNHEY, CDR2 SVGAGI. V was cut by 5 bases and J by 10 bases, with 15 bases left in between. CDR3 protein: CASSTAGLLQYF. The DNA for the CDR3 is TGTGCCAGCAGTACCGCGGGACTCCTACAGTACTTC.

The chain couples TRBV10-1 to TRBJ2-5, with 8 bases identical to TRBD2. This CDR3 region has 14 residues. CDR1 is WNHNN and CDR2 is SYGVQD in the germline V gene (reference sequence). V lost 5 bases to trimming and J lost 4 bases; unmatched junction nucleotides: 6. The chain's CDR3 is CASSPGLARETQYF. CDR3 DNA sequence: TGCGCCAGCAGTCCCGGACTAGCTCGAGAGACCCAGTACTTC.

V and J are TRBV9 and TRBJ1-1; TRBD1 aligns across 7 bases. V was pared by 3 bases and J by 0 bases, with 2 bases of the junction left unmatched. Germline V gene sequence: CDR1 SGDLS, CDR2 YYNGEE. CDR3 length equals 14 residues. This CDR3 reads CASSADRMNTEAFF. The DNA of the CDR3 is TGTGCCAGCAGCGCGGACAGGATGAACACTGAAGCTTTCTTT.

This chain uses TRBV30 with TRBJ1-4; maybe TRBD1 (5 bases). The germline gives CDR1 GTSNPN, CDR2 SVGIG (reference sequence). The CDR3 covers 18 residues. V was clipped by 0 bases and J by 0 bases, with 17 bases between them. The CDR3 protein is CAWSVSIFDRTTNEKLFF. The CDR3 DNA reads TGTGCCTGGAGTGTATCGATATTCGACAGAACAACTAATGAAAAACTGTTTTTT. Full variable domain (rest looked up from reference TRBV30 and TRBJ1-4): SQTIHQWPATLVQPVGSPLSLECTVEGTSNPNLYWYRQAAGRGLQLLFYSVGIGQISSEVPQNLSASRPQDRQFILSSKKLLLSDSGFYLCAWSVSIFDRTTNEKLFFGSGTQLSVL.

The rearrangement joins TRBV18 to TRBJ1-4, with 7 bases matching TRBD1. Germline loops: CDR1 KGHSH, CDR2 LQKENI. This CDR3 has 14 residues. Germline trimming cut 2 bases from V and 8 bases from J; bases unmatched to any gene: 5. CDR3 in amino acids: CASSPGQVEEKLFF. In nucleotides, the CDR3 is TGTGCCAGCTCACCAGGACAGGTTGAAGAAAAACTGTTTTTT. Based on the CDR3 plus reference TRBV18 and TRBJ1-4, the full variable domain is NAGVMQNPRHLVRRRGQEARLRCSPMKGHSHVYWYRQLPEEGLKFMVYLQKENIIDESGMPKERFSAEFPKEGPSILRIQQVVRGDSAAYFCASSPGQVEEKLFFGSGTQLSVL.

The chain recombines TRBV5-1 with TRBJ2-2; maybe TRBD2 (5 bases). The germline CDR1 and CDR2 sequences are SGHRS and YFSETQ. Trimming removed 0 bases at V and 5 bases at J, with 11 bases between. The CDR3 is 15 residues long. This CDR3 reads CASSLGLSTTGELFF. The CDR3 nucleotides are TGCGCCAGCAGCTTGGGACTATCCACTACCGGGGAGCTGTTTTTT.

This rearrangement joins TRBV5-4 to TRBJ2-6; D call uncertain. Germline loops: CDR1 SGHNT, CDR2 YYREEE (reference sequence). The CDR3 loop spans 16 amino acids. V lost 0 bases, J lost 0 bases, and 7 bases lay in between. The CDR3 coding sequence is TGTGCCAGCAGCTTGGCCCCTAGCTCTGGGGCCAACGTCCTGACTTTC. This codes for CASSLAPSSGANVLTF.

The rearrangement links TRBV5-6 to TRBJ1-3; weak D call: TRBD1 (5 bases). The CDR3 is 14 amino acids. V was trimmed by 1 base and J by 2 bases, leaving 7 bases between them. Per the germline V gene, CDR1 is SGHDT and CDR2 is YYEEEE. The CDR3 loop is CASSLWTPGNTIYF. CDR3 DNA: TGTGCCAGCAGCTTGTGGACACCTGGAAACACCATATATTTT.

The rearrangement links TRBV6-1 to TRBJ2-7, with TRBD2 as a possible D gene (6 bases). Germline V CDR1 and CDR2: MNHNS, SASEGT. This CDR3 contains 14 residues. Trimming removed 7 bases at V and 2 bases at J, with 15 bases between. The CDR3 region is CASITDYLTYEQYF. The CDR3, as DNA: TGTGCCAGCATTACGGACTATTTAACCTACGAGCAGTACTTC.

V usage is TRBV29-1 and J usage is TRBJ1-4; 7 positions agree with TRBD1. The CDR3 spans 15 residues. Germline CDR1 reads SQVTM; CDR2 reads ANQGSEA. With 6 bases clipped from V and 0 bases from J, the junction kept 7 bases outside the gene matches. The CDR3, as DNA: TGCAGCGTCAAAGCAGGGGGATCAACTAATGAAAAACTGTTTTTT. It specifies CSVKAGGSTNEKLFF.

The chain combines TRBV5-4 with TRBJ1-6; 9 positions match TRBD1. V lost 3 bases and J lost 9; bases outside the gene matches: 10. The CDR3 is 16 residues long. CDR1 and CDR2 (germline): SGHNT, YYREEE (reference sequence). This CDR3 reads CASSSGDRAGGSPLHF. CDR3 in DNA: TGTGCCAGCAGCTCAGGGGACAGGGCGGGAGGTTCACCCCTCCACTTT.

This rearrangement joins TRBV7-3 to TRBJ2-7, with D uncertain. CDR3 length: 13 amino acids. The germline V gene encodes CDR1 SGHTA and CDR2 FQGTGA. The germline V and J ends were trimmed by 5 bases and 0 bases, with 8 bases remaining between them. The CDR3 DNA reads as TGTGCCAGCAGCGAGAGGAGCTCCTACGAGCAGTACTTC. Its protein product is CASSERSSYEQYF.

This rearrangement joins TRBV5-4 to TRBJ2-3; D gene uncertain. Trimming cost V 4 bases and J 4 bases, with 10 bases left between them. Per germline, CDR1 SGHNT and CDR2 YYREEE (reference sequence). The CDR3 length is 13 residues. DNA of the CDR3: TGTGCCAGCAGCAGAGCGACGGCAGATACGCAGTATTTT. Translation gives CASSRATADTQYF.

The chain recombines TRBV16 with TRBJ1-1, with a weak D call TRBD1 (5 bases). The CDR3 has 14 amino acids. CDR1 KGHSY and CDR2 FQNENV come from the germline V gene. V was trimmed by 2 bases and J by 4 bases, leaving 11 bases between them. DNA for the CDR3: TGTGCCAGCAGCCAAACCAGGGCTGTCACTGAAGCTTTCTTT. Its protein is CASSQTRAVTEAFF.

In DNA, the CDR3 is TGTGCCAGCAGCCGCCAGGGACAGGGCTCTGGAAACACCATATATTTT. This translates into CASSRQGQGSGNTIYF. This chain uses TRBV28 with TRBJ1-3, with 9 bases fitting TRBD1. CDR3 length: 16 residues. CDR1 and CDR2 (germline): MDHEN, SYDVKM. The J segment lost 0 bases and the V segment lost 6 bases, leaving 6 bases of the junction unmatched.